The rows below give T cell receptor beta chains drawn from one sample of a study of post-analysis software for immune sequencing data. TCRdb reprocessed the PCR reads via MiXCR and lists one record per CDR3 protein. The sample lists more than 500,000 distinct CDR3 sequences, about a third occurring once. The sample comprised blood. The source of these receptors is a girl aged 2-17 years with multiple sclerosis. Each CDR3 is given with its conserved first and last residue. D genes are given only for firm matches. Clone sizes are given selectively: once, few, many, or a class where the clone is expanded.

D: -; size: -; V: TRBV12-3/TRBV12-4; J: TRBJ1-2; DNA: TGTGCCAGCAGCCACTCTATGGATCAGTACACCTTC; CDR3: CASSHSMDQYTF
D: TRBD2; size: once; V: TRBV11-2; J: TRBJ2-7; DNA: TGTGCCAGTAGCTTAGAAGCGGGGGGCCCGCAGTACTTC; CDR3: CASSLEAGGPQYF
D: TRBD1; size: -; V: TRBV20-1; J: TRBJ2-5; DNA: TGCAGTGCTAGCCTGCCTGGGACAGCCAAAGAGACCCAGTACTTC; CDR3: CSASLPGTAKETQYF
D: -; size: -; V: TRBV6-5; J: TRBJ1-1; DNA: TGTGCCAGCAGTTACCTATCTTCAGGGTTCACTAAAGCTTTCTTT; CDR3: CASSYLSSGFTKAFF
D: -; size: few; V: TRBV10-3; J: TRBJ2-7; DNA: TGTGCCATCAGTGACAGCGGGTCAGCCTACGAGCAGTACTTC; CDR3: CAISDSGSAYEQYF
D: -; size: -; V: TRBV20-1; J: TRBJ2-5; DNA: TGCAGTGCTAGAGATGGGGGTGACCAAGAGACCCAGTACTTC; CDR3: CSARDGGDQETQYF
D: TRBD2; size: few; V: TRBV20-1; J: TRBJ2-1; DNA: TGCAGTGCCCGACTAGCGGGGGGGCTCTTATCCTACAATGAGCAGTTCTTC; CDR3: CSARLAGGLLSYNEQFF
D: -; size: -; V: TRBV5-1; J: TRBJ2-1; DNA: TGCGCCAGCAGCGGCAGCCGGGGCCTAGATAACAATGAGCAGTTCTTC; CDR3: CASSGSRGLDNNEQFF
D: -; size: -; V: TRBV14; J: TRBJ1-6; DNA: TGTGCCAGCGGACAGCCAAATTCACCCCTCCACTTT; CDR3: CASGQPNSPLHF
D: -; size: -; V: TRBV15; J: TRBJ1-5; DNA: TGTGCCACCAGCGATGAGGCGGGGACAAATCAGCCCCAGCATTTT; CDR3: CATSDEAGTNQPQHF
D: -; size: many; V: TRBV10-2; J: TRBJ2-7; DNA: TGCGCCAGCAGTGGATCCGGCGGCTACGAGCAGTACTTC; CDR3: CASSGSGGYEQYF
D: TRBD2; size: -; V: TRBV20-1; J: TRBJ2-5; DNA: TGCAGTGCTAGAGATGTTGGGTCTAGCGGGAGGGCCTTCTCAGAGACCCAGTACTTC; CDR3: CSARDVGSSGRAFSETQYF
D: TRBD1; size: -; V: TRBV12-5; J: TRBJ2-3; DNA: TGTGCTAGTGGTTTTAGGACAGGGCCGGGAGATACGCAGTATTTT; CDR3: CASGFRTGPGDTQYF
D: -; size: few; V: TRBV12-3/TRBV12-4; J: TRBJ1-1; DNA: TGTGCCAGCGTACGGCTGAACGCTGAAGCTTTCTTT; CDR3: CASVRLNAEAFF
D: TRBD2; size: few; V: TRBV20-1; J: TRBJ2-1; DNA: TGCAGTGCTAGGGAAGCGGGGGGAATCCTTAATGAGCAGTTCTTC; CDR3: CSAREAGGILNEQFF
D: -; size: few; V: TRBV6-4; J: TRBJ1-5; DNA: TGTGCCAACCACCCCCCAACCAGGGATGATCAGCCCCAGCATTTT; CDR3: CANHPPTRDDQPQHF
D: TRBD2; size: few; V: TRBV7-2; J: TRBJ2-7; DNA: TGTGCCAGCAGTCAGGGACTAGCGATGATCTACGAGCAGTACTTC; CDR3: CASSQGLAMIYEQYF
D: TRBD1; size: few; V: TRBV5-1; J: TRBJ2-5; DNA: TGCGCCAGCAGCTTGGAAGGGGGCGGTGAGACCCAGTACTTC; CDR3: CASSLEGGGETQYF
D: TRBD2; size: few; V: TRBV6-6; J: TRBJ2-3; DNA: TGTGCCAGCAGTTACTCCGAGACTAGCAGGGCAGATACGCAGTATTTT; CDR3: CASSYSETSRADTQYF
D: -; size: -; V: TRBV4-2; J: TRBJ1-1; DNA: TGTGCCAGCAGCCATCCCTCCGCGACAGTCGGGACTGAAGCTTTCTTT; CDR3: CASSHPSATVGTEAFF
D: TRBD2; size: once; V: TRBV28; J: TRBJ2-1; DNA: TGTGCCAGCAGTCTTCAGCGGGGGGGCCCCTACAATGAGCAGTTCTTC; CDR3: CASSLQRGGPYNEQFF
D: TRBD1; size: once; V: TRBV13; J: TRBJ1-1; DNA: TGTGCCAGCAGCTTAGTTGTCACAGGGGATTTCGACACTGAAGCTTTCTTT; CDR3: CASSLVVTGDFDTEAFF
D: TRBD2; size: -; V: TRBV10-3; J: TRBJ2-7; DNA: TGTGCCATCAGTGAGTCAGGCGGGAGCGAGCAGTACTTC; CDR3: CAISESGGSEQYF
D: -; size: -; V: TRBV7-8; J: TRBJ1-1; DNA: TGTGCCAGCAGCATCAGGTCCACCCTTAACACTGAAGCTTTCTTT; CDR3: CASSIRSTLNTEAFF
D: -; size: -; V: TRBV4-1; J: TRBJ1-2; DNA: TGCGCCAGCAGCCAGACCGGGAGACGTAACTATGGCTACACCTTC; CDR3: CASSQTGRRNYGYTF
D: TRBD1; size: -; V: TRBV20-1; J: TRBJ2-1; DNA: TGCAGTGCGACGGACAGGGTAGATGAGCAGTTCTTC; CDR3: CSATDRVDEQFF
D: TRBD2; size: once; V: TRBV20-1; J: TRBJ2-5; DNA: TGCAGTGCTCCCGGGACTAGCGGGGGACTCCGGGGGACCCAGTACTTC; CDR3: CSAPGTSGGLRGTQYF
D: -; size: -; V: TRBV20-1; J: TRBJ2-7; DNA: TGCAGTGCTAGAGATCCACAGGGAAGTTACGAGCAGTACTTC; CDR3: CSARDPQGSYEQYF
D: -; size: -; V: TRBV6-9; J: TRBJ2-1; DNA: TGTGCCAGCACTCCCGGAGGGCGACTCGTCCGCCCCATAGAAGAGCAGTTCTTC; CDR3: CASTPGGRLVRPIEEQFF
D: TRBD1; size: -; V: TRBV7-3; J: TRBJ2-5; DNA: TGTGCCAGCAGCGTATTGGGACAGGTTGGGGAGACCCAGTACTTC; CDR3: CASSVLGQVGETQYF
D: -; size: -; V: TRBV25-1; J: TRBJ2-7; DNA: TGTGCCAGCAGTGAAACACGGGACAACTACGAGCAGTACTTC; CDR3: CASSETRDNYEQYF